A selection of T cell receptor beta chains follows, all from one sample in a study of regulatory T cells in long-lasting Graves disease. TCRdb called the multiplex PCR reads again in MiXCR, with one record for every CDR3 protein. The data contain approximately 400,000 distinct CDR3 sequences, 15% of them seen just once; the ten biggest clones take up approximately 7.8%. These data also formed part of another study, on T cells in Graves' hyperthyroidism and ophthalmopathy.

Specimen: peripheral blood mononuclear cells (PBMCs), collected at new diagnosis, from a patient treated with antithyroid drugs. The receptors come from a middle-aged woman with Graves disease. Each CDR3 is given with its conserved first and last residue.

J gene	V gene	CDR3 protein
TRBJ2-1	TRBV11-3	CASSLEGSGGESYNEQFF
TRBJ2-7	TRBV5-1	CASTSGEAFVYEQYF
TRBJ2-1	TRBV20-1	CSARDQHVPGLAGGGGFF
TRBJ1-6	TRBV3-1	CASSHGLVSPLHF
TRBJ1-1	TRBV7-2	CASSLTPGDEAFF
TRBJ2-7	TRBV28	CASSSPGLGGYEQYF
TRBJ1-1	TRBV19	CASSTLRDSRTEAFF
TRBJ2-1	TRBV20-1	CSAREQLRTSGRPYNEQFF
TRBJ2-3	TRBV28	CASSFSIGDTQYF
TRBJ1-1	TRBV10-3	CATEAGQRTEAFF
TRBJ1-2	TRBV12-3/TRBV12-4	CASSLLKGGAAYGYTF
TRBJ2-3	TRBV28	CASSILGGTQYF
TRBJ2-7	TRBV10-3	CAISESGQSYEQYF
TRBJ1-4	TRBV12-3/TRBV12-4	CASSLSGGAGEKLFF
TRBJ2-2	TRBV7-2	CASSLASAGATGELFF
TRBJ2-3	TRBV6-1	CASSEGRLAVVVDTQYF
TRBJ2-7	TRBV19	CASSPSGTNEQYF
TRBJ2-1	TRBV7-2	CASSFNQRKNYEQFF
TRBJ1-6	TRBV4-1	CASSQGGRGNSPLHF
TRBJ2-1	TRBV9	CASSDDSGNSYNEQFF
TRBJ2-5	TRBV7-2	CASSGHRDIKGETQYF
TRBJ2-1	TRBV13	CASSFRGAGGRNEQFF